These 18 T cell receptor beta chains were all obtained from the same sample, sequenced in a study of OX40 agonist ivuxolimab in advanced cancers. Sequenced by immunoSEQ multiplex PCR; TCRdb stores in-frame clones only, minus some. The table lists fewer than 120,000 clones, roughly 89% of them singletons. Sequencing used CD4+ or CD8+ T cells sorted from blood, obtained in a trial of the OX40 agonist ivuxolimab. The source is an adult with an advanced solid tumor such as melanoma, head and neck, liver or kidney cancer.

This chain links TRBV5-4 with TRBJ1-4; weak D call: TRBD1 (6 bases). The CDR3 runs to 15 residues. Trimming stripped 0 bases from V and 5 bases from J, with 11 bases between. Germline V CDR1 and CDR2: SGHNT, YYREEE (reference sequence). The CDR3 reads CASSLAGDSNEKLFF. The CDR3, as DNA: TGTGCCAGCAGCTTGGCAGGGGATAGCAATGAAAAACTGTTTTTT.

This rearrangement joins TRBV12-5 to TRBJ2-4; 10 bases agree with TRBD1. Germline CDR1 and CDR2: LGHNT and FRNRAP. The J segment lost 11 bases and the V segment lost 0 bases, leaving 7 bases of the junction unmatched. The length of the CDR3 is 15 residues. The CDR3 sequence is CASGLVRDRGVLQYF. CDR3 in DNA: TGTGCTAGTGGTTTGGTACGGGACAGGGGCGTTCTTCAGTACTTC.

V is TRBV18 and J is TRBJ2-7; 8 bases are a match to TRBD1. V lost 3 bases to trimming and J lost 1 base; unmatched junction nucleotides: 5. Germline CDR1 is KGHSH and CDR2 is LQKENI. This CDR3 region has 15 residues. CDR3 in amino acids: CASSPGTGTSYEQYF. In DNA form, the CDR3 reads TGTGCCAGCTCACCGGGGACAGGAACTTCCTACGAGCAGTACTTC.

V gene TRBV6-5 combines with J gene TRBJ2-5, with TRBD1 matching 9 bases. The J call could be wrong; TRBJ2-7 is a better fit for the DNA end. Germline V gene sequence: CDR1 MNHEY, CDR2 SVGAGI. This CDR3 has 14 residues. Here the CDR3 reads CASSRRDRDHEQYF. The CDR3, as DNA: TGTGCCAGCAGTCGCCGGGACAGGGATCACGAGCAGTACTTC.

The V call is TRBV5-5, the J call TRBJ1-1, with a possible D match to TRBD1 (5 bases). V was shortened by 5 bases and J by 6 bases, with 17 bases between the two germline ends. This CDR3 region has 14 residues. Germline V gene sequence: CDR1 SGHKS, CDR2 YYEKEE (reference sequence). The DNA of the CDR3 is TGTGCCAGCAGTTCGGGACCCTCTCGGGCTGAAGCTTTCTTT. Amino acids: CASSSGPSRAEAFF.

This sequence joins TRBV6-1 and TRBJ1-1; D is possibly TRBD1 (6 bases). V dropped 6 bases and J dropped 2 bases, with 10 bases sitting between them. From germline, CDR1 is MNHNS and CDR2 SASEGT. This CDR3 is built from 13 residues. The CDR3 DNA is TGTGCCAGCAGCATGGGGGGCAACACTGAAGCTTTCTTT. Encoded protein: CASSMGGNTEAFF.

The chain uses TRBV5-6 and TRBJ1-5; 7 bases are a match to TRBD1. CDR1 and CDR2 (germline): SGHDT, YYEEEE. Trimming removed 1 base from V and 3 bases from J; junction bases left unmatched: 4. The CDR3 covers 15 residues. CDR3 amino acids: CASSLRTGHNQPQHF. The CDR3 nucleotides read TGTGCCAGCAGCTTGAGGACAGGCCACAATCAGCCCCAGCATTTT.

The genes are TRBV5-1 and TRBJ1-5; D uncertain. The CDR3 sequence is 15 residues long. Germline CDR1 and CDR2: SGHRS and YFSETQ. The germline V and J ends were trimmed by 4 bases and 0 bases, with 11 bases remaining between them. In DNA, the CDR3 is TGCGCCAGCAGCAAGGACGGCCATAGCAATCAGCCCCAGCATTTT. The encoded protein is CASSKDGHSNQPQHF.

This chain uses TRBV30 with TRBJ2-7, with 8 bases fitting TRBD2. V was pared by 2 bases and J by 3 bases, with 6 bases of the junction left unmatched. In germline, CDR1 is GTSNPN, CDR2 SVGIG (reference sequence). The CDR3 extends over 14 amino acids. CDR3 sequence: CAWSRTGGFYEQYF. Here the CDR3 DNA reads TGTGCCTGGAGTAGGACGGGAGGGTTCTACGAGCAGTACTTC.

To note about this clone: The junction does not match germline at one end; this may be a read error. This sequence joins TRBV7-3 and TRBJ1-2; 7 nucleotides agree with TRBD1. The CDR3 spans 12 residues. Per germline, CDR1 SGHTA and CDR2 FQGTGA. The CDR3 region has the DNA TGTGCCAGCAGCCCACGACAGGGCAGGGTCATCTTC. It codes for CASSPRQGRVIF.

Points on this clone: This CDR3 is also generated by other DNA sequences in the sample. CDR3 in DNA: TGTGCCTGGAGTAACAGGGAAAGTGTTCGTGCTTTCTTT. Its protein is CAWSNRESVRAFF. This chain uses TRBV30 with TRBJ1-1; the D gene is possibly TRBD1 (6 bases). Trimming cost V 2 bases and J 11 bases, with 18 bases left between them. The CDR3 contains 13 residues. Germline values: CDR1 GTSNPN, CDR2 SVGIG (reference sequence).

In DNA form, the CDR3 reads TGTGCCAGCAGCGGGGAGACCCAGTACTTC. It codes for CASSGETQYF. This chain connects TRBV21-1 to TRBJ2-5. TRBV21-1 is a documented pseudogene. This CDR3 comprises 10 residues.

This chain joins TRBV7-9 and TRBJ1-5, with TRBD1 identical over 7 bases. The germline CDR1 and CDR2 sequences are SEHNR and FQNEAQ (reference sequence). V dropped 5 bases and J dropped 4; count of bases not matched to a gene: 8. The CDR3 loop spans 15 amino acids. CDR3 amino acids: CASSLQGLGNQPQHF. In DNA, the CDR3 is TGTGCCAGCAGCCTACAGGGGTTGGGGAATCAGCCCCAGCATTTT. Full variable domain (outside the CDR3, taken from reference TRBV7-9 and TRBJ1-5): DTGVSQNPRHKITKRGQNVTFRCDPISEHNRLYWYRQTLGQGPEFLTYFQNEAQLEKSRLLSDRFSAERPKGSFSTLEIQRTEQGDSAMYLCASSLQGLGNQPQHFGDGTRLSIL.

The chain combines TRBV19 with TRBJ2-3; 7 positions match TRBD1. J was trimmed by 11 bases and V by 8 bases; bases with no gene match: 19. The CDR3 loop spans 15 amino acids. Germline V gene data show CDR1 as LNHDA and CDR2 as SQIVND (reference sequence). CDR3 in amino acids: CASGYRDSRLPQQYF. DNA of the CDR3: TGTGCCAGTGGATACCGGGACAGCCGCCTGCCCCAGCAGTATTTT.

This clone has only a few counts. The J gene is TRBJ1-6, the V gene TRBV6-5, with D tentatively TRBD1 (5 bases). The ends were cut back, 8 bases at V and 7 bases at J, with 12 bases in the middle. Germline lookup yields CDR1 MNHEY and CDR2 SVGAGI. The length of the CDR3 is 13 residues. DNA of the CDR3: TGTGCCAGCTGTACTTCAGGGAATTCACCCCTCCACTTT. Translation gives CASCTSGNSPLHF.

The rearrangement uses TRBV7-2 and TRBJ1-4, with unresolved D. The CDR3 is made up of 15 amino acids. The germline V gene has CDR1 SGHTA and CDR2 FQGNSA. Trimming shortened V by 5 bases and J by 8 bases, and 18 bases separated the two germline ends. In DNA, the CDR3 is TGTGCCAGCAGCCTCGGTGGGCAGTTTTTAGAAAAACTGTTTTTT. Translating gives CASSLGGQFLEKLFF.

The count of this clone is one. The chain couples TRBV15 to TRBJ2-3; 8 bases align to TRBD1. Per the germline V gene, CDR1 is LNHNV and CDR2 is YYDKDF (reference sequence). The V and J ends lost 5 bases and 2 bases, in that order; junction bases with no gene match: 12. The CDR3 loop spans 17 amino acids. The CDR3 nucleotides read TGTGCCACCAGCGGGCTGCGGACAGGGTACTACACAGATACGCAGTATTTT. Amino acid sequence: CATSGLRTGYYTDTQYF.

The chain uses TRBV6-5 and TRBJ1-2; no clear D. Between the trimmed V and J ends, which lost 6 bases and 3 bases, there was a span of 14 bases. CDR1 and CDR2 from the germline V gene are MNHEY and SVGAGI. CDR3 length equals 14 residues. For the CDR3, the DNA is TGTGCCAGCAGCCTCGCATTCCGGGACTATGGCTACACCTTC. Translation gives CASSLAFRDYGYTF.